A few counts support the clone carrying this T cell receptor (beta chain). Other DNA sequences within the sample encode an identical CDR3. The source of the sample is a study of blood T cell repertoires in COVID-19. Germline CDR1 reads SGHRS; CDR2 reads YFSETQ. The length of the CDR3 is 14 residues. The V end was cut by 4 bases, the J end by 3 bases, with 13 bases between. Using immunoSEQ multiplex PCR, the repertoire was profiled, and TCRdb retains in-frame clones only, with some absent. The data show hundreds of thousands of clones, roughly 90% seen once. Sequenced: peripheral blood. The V call is TRBV5-1, the J call TRBJ1-2, with TRBD1 as a possible D gene (5 bases). This receptor was taken from a man aged 55-75 years who had recovered from COVID-19. In nucleotides, the CDR3 is TGCGCCAGCAGCCAGACCGGGACTGACTATGGCTACACCTTC. This encodes CASSQTGTDYGYTF. The complete variable domain, with remaining parts taken from reference TRBV5-1 and TRBJ1-2, reads KAGVTQTPRYLIKTRGQQVTLSCSPISGHRSVSWYQQTPGQGLQFLFEYFSETQRNKGNFPGRFSGRQFSNSRSEMNVSTLELGDSALYLCASSQTGTDYGYTFGSGTRLTVV.